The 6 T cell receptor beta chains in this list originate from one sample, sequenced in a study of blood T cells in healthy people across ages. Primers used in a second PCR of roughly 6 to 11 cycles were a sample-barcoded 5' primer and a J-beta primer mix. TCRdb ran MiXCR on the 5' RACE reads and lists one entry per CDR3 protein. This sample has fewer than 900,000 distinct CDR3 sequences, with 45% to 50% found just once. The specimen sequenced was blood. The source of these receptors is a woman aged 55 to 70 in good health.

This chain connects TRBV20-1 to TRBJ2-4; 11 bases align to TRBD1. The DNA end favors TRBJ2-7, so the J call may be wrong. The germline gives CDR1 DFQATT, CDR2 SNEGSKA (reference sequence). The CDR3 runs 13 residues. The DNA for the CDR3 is TGCAGTGCTAGAGAAGGGACAGGGGGCGAGCAGTACTTC. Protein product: CSAREGTGGEQYF.

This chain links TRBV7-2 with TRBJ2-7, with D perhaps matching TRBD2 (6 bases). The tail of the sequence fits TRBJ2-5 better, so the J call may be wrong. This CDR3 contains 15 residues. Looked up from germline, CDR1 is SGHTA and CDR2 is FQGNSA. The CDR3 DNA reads TGTGCCAGCAGCTCTCCGGGACTCCTATCCGGGACCCAGTACTTC. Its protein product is CASSSPGLLSGTQYF.

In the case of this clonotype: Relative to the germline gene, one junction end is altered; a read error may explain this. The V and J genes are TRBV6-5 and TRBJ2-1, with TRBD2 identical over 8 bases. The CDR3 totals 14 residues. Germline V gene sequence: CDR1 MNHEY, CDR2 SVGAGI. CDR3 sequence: CASSLAGLGNEQFF. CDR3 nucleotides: TGTGCCAGCAGCTTAGCGGGACTGGGGAATGAACAGTTCTTC.

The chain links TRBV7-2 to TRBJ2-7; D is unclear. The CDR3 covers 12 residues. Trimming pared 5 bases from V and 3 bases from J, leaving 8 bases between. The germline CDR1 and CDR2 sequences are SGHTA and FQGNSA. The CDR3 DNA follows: TGTGCCAGCAGCAAACCAAGCTACGAGCAGTACTTC. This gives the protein CASSKPSYEQYF.

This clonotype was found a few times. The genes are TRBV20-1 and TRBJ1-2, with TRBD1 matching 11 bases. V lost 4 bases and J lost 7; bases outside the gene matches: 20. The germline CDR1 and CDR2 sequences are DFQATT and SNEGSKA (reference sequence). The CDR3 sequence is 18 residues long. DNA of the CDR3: TGCAGTGCTAAGACACCGGGACAGGGGGTGCGGGGAGCGTTTGGCTACACCTTC. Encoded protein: CSAKTPGQGVRGAFGYTF.

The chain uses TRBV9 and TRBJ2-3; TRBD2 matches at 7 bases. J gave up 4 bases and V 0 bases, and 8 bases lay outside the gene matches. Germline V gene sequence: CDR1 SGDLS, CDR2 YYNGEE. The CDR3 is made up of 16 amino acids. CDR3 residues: CASSVGPSGLPDTQYF. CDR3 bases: TGTGCCAGCAGCGTAGGGCCTAGCGGCCTACCAGATACGCAGTATTTT.